The rows below give T cell receptor beta chains drawn from one sample of a study of blood T cell repertoires in COVID-19. Clones were read by immunoSEQ multiplex PCR, and TCRdb kept only the in-frame ones, dropping some. The table records roughly 170,000 clones, around 73% of them present only once. Sequencing was performed on PBMCs or T cells enriched from blood (not recorded which). Receptors were obtained from a woman aged 45-65 years who had recovered from COVID-19. Each CDR3 is given with its conserved first and last residue. D genes are given only for firm matches. Part of the rows lack a size; the others show once, few, many or a class for expanded clones.

TRBV7-9,TRBD1,TRBJ2-1,-,CASRKGQGNEQFF,TGTGCCAGCAGGAAGGGACAGGGAAATGAGCAGTTCTTC
TRBV19,-,TRBJ1-1,-,CASSRPPENTEAFF,TGTGCCAGTAGCCGCCCCCCAGAGAACACTGAAGCTTTCTTT
TRBV18,-,TRBJ1-2,-,CASSPRGEGYGYTF,TGTGCCAGCTCACCGCGTGGGGAGGGCTATGGCTACACCTTC
TRBV3-1/TRBV3-2,TRBD1,TRBJ1-2,-,CASSLWDRTSGYTF,TGTGCCAGCAGCCTCTGGGACAGGACCTCGGGCTACACCTTC
TRBV25-1,TRBD1,TRBJ2-4,-,CASKRGHRQGDIQYF,TGTGCCAGCAAGCGGGGACATCGACAGGGGGACATTCAGTACTTC
TRBV6-1,TRBD1,TRBJ1-1,-,CASSEAGTGQTEAFF,TGTGCCAGCAGTGAAGCTGGGACAGGTCAAACAGAAGCTTTCTTT
TRBV6-4,-,TRBJ2-1,-,CASSDPRIPGQRYNEQFF,TGTGCCAGCAGTGACCCACGAATACCGGGACAAAGATACAATGAGCAGTTCTTC
TRBV5-4,TRBD1,TRBJ1-6,-,CASSFKAATGVSPLHF,TGTGCCAGCAGCTTCAAGGCTGCCACAGGGGTATCACCCCTCCACTTT
TRBV5-5,-,TRBJ1-4,-,CASSTSPRYNEKLFF,TGTGCCAGCAGCACATCCCCCAGATATAATGAAAAACTGTTTTTT
TRBV2,-,TRBJ2-2,-,CASSYKQGTGELFF,TGTGCCAGCAGTTACAAACAGGGCACCGGGGAGCTGTTTTTT
TRBV9,TRBD1,TRBJ1-2,-,CASSVDRGPYGYTF,TGTGCCAGCAGCGTAGACAGGGGCCCCTATGGCTACACCTTC
TRBV4-2,-,TRBJ2-1,many,CASSQDEGNEQFF,TGTGCCAGCAGCCAAGACGAGGGAAATGAGCAGTTCTTC
TRBV9,TRBD2,TRBJ2-7,-,CASSVSGTRYYEQYF,TGTGCCAGCAGCGTGTCCGGGACTAGATACTACGAGCAGTACTTC
TRBV5-8,TRBD2,TRBJ2-7,-,CASSWTSGVYYEQYF,TGTGCCAGCAGCTGGACTAGCGGGGTTTACTACGAGCAGTACTTC
TRBV7-2,-,TRBJ1-1,-,CASTPGRGMNTEAFF,TGTGCCAGCACCCCGGGGAGGGGCATGAACACTGAAGCTTTCTTT
TRBV10-1,TRBD2,TRBJ2-1,-,CASSEGTSGAYNEQFF,TGCGCCAGCAGTGAGGGGACTAGCGGGGCTTACAATGAGCAGTTCTTC
TRBV3-1/TRBV3-2,TRBD2,TRBJ2-1,-,CASSAGTSGSNEQFF,TGTGCCAGCAGTGCCGGGACTAGCGGAAGCAATGAGCAGTTCTTC
TRBV7-2,-,TRBJ2-1,-,CASSLDLALGDEQFF,TGTGCCAGCAGCTTAGATCTAGCCCTAGGTGATGAGCAGTTCTTC
TRBV6-2/TRBV6-3,TRBD1,TRBJ2-3,-,CASSYPPTGGDTDTQYF,TGTGCCAGCAGTTACCCCCCGACAGGGGGGGACACAGATACGCAGTATTTT
TRBV27,-,TRBJ2-6,few,CASSAQGGGANVLTF,TGTGCCAGCAGTGCCCAGGGCGGTGGGGCCAACGTCCTGACTTTC
TRBV28,TRBD2,TRBJ2-7,-,CASRPHSGSEQYF,TGTGCCAGCAGACCCCATAGCGGGAGCGAGCAGTACTTC
TRBV27,-,TRBJ2-7,-,CASSLSKLAIEQYF,TGTGCCAGCAGTTTATCGAAACTAGCAATCGAGCAGTACTTC
TRBV6-5,-,TRBJ1-2,-,CASSYGSADSNYGYTF,TGTGCCAGCAGTTACGGGTCGGCAGACTCTAACTATGGCTACACCTTC
TRBV7-6,TRBD2,TRBJ2-1,-,CASSLSLGAGGSWEQFF,TGTGCCAGCAGCTTATCCCTAGGAGCGGGAGGCTCTTGGGAGCAGTTCTTC
TRBV4-1,TRBD2,TRBJ2-1,-,CASSRPLAGGVNEQFF,TGCGCCAGCAGCCGACCTCTAGCGGGAGGAGTAAATGAGCAGTTCTTC
TRBV4-3,-,TRBJ2-3,-,CASSQDIAAGSADTQYF,TGCGCCAGCAGCCAAGACATTGCAGCCGGGTCCGCAGATACGCAGTATTTT
TRBV6-5,-,TRBJ2-1,-,CASSRSSYNEQFF,TGTGCCAGCTCGAGAAGCTCCTACAATGAGCAGTTCTTC
TRBV29-1,TRBD1,TRBJ1-2,-,CSVEKGGWGYTF,TGCAGCGTTGAAAAAGGGGGCTGGGGCTACACCTTC
TRBV4-1,-,TRBJ2-7,-,CASSQPPKGLREQYF,TGCGCCAGCAGCCAGCCCCCTAAGGGGCTGCGGGAGCAGTACTTC
TRBV7-2,TRBD1,TRBJ2-2,-,CASSLGDRVNPIVGELFF,TGTGCCAGCAGCTTAGGGGACAGGGTTAATCCCATCGTCGGGGAGCTGTTTTTT
TRBV11-3,TRBD1,TRBJ1-1,few,CASSLTGGTEAFF,TGTGCCAGCAGCTTGACAGGGGGCACTGAAGCTTTCTTT
TRBV24-1,-,TRBJ2-7,-,CATSDSHRVGGTSYEQYF,TGTGCCACCAGTGATTCCCATCGCGTCGGGGGAACCTCCTACGAGCAGTACTTC
TRBV27,-,TRBJ1-5,-,CASSLSGALKGNQPQHF,TGTGCCAGCAGTTTATCGGGGGCACTGAAAGGCAATCAGCCCCAGCATTTT
TRBV9,-,TRBJ2-3,-,CASSARGGASHDTQYF,TGTGCCAGCAGCGCCCGAGGGGGGGCGTCGCACGATACGCAGTATTTT
TRBV28,-,TRBJ2-7,-,CASRYGGSSYEQYF,TGTGCCAGCAGGTACGGAGGGAGCTCCTACGAGCAGTACTTC
TRBV4-1,-,TRBJ1-5,-,CASSPVPGGSNQPQHF,TGCGCCAGCAGCCCAGTCCCGGGAGGGAGCAATCAGCCCCAGCATTTT
TRBV3-1/TRBV3-2,TRBD1,TRBJ1-2,-,CASSNRDRESRGYTF,TGTGCCAGCTCAAATAGGGACAGGGAAAGTCGTGGCTACACCTTC
TRBV6-5,-,TRBJ1-4,once,CASSPPGEKLFF,TGTGCCAGCAGCCCGCCGGGGGAAAAACTGTTTTTT
TRBV7-6,TRBD2,TRBJ2-5,-,CASSPRVAGGRETQYF,TGTGCCAGCAGCCCTAGGGTGGCGGGAGGGAGAGAGACCCAGTACTTC
TRBV12-5,TRBD2,TRBJ2-1,-,CASGLPGLAGGVEQFF,TGTGCTAGTGGTTTGCCGGGACTAGCGGGAGGGGTTGAGCAGTTCTTC
TRBV27,TRBD1,TRBJ1-6,-,CASSPTGVTYNSPLHF,TGTGCCAGCAGCCCAACAGGGGTGACCTATAATTCACCCCTCCACTTT
TRBV28,TRBD1,TRBJ2-7,-,CASKDRGSYEQYF,TGTGCCAGCAAAGACAGGGGGTCCTACGAGCAGTACTTC
TRBV24-1,TRBD1,TRBJ2-1,-,CATSAMDRIDNEQFF,TGTGCCACCAGTGCGATGGACAGGATTGACAATGAGCAGTTCTTC
TRBV27,TRBD2,TRBJ2-5,-,CASSSAGGGETQYF,TGTGCCAGCAGTTCCGCCGGGGGGGGAGAGACCCAGTACTTC
TRBV11-2,-,TRBJ2-2,many,CASSSRLVRTGELFF,TGTGCCAGCAGCAGTCGACTAGTGAGGACCGGGGAGCTGTTTTTT
TRBV19,-,TRBJ1-4,-,CASRGQRTATNEKLFF,TGTGCCAGTAGGGGCCAACGGACAGCAACTAATGAAAAACTGTTTTTT
TRBV29-1,TRBD1,TRBJ1-2,many,CSGQGGANYGYTF,TGCAGCGGACAGGGAGGTGCTAACTATGGCTACACCTTC
TRBV6-2/TRBV6-3,TRBD1,TRBJ1-1,-,CASSWDRGPSEAFF,TGTGCCAGCAGTTGGGACAGGGGCCCATCTGAAGCTTTCTTT
TRBV6-5,TRBD1,TRBJ2-5,-,CASSNRGQETQYF,TGTGCCAGCAGTAACAGGGGTCAAGAGACCCAGTACTTC
TRBV29-1,TRBD2,TRBJ2-1,-,CSVEGLAGVRYNEQFF,TGCAGCGTTGAAGGACTAGCGGGAGTGAGGTACAATGAGCAGTTCTTC
TRBV6-5,-,TRBJ1-2,-,CASIPGHQNYGYTF,TGTGCCAGCATCCCAGGACACCAGAACTATGGCTACACCTTC
TRBV28,-,TRBJ2-7,many,CASSFLRERGTLSYEQYF,TGTGCCAGCAGTTTTCTCCGGGAAAGAGGGACTCTTTCCTACGAGCAGTACTTC